The present TCR beta chain was sequenced within a study of naive and memory T cell subsets. Study-wide points: No ground truth validated the naive and memory repertoire findings. TCR abundance followed a power law differing between naive and memory subsets.

Sequential positive selection took CD4 T cells first, then CD8 T cells. Four subsets defined by CD45RA and CD27 were sorted after CD3, CD4, CD8 and live/dead staining. Turning to this clonotype: The antigen is undetermined.

The beta constant-region primer was an equimolar mix of two oligonucleotides covering TRBC1 and TRBC2. Using its own MiXCR run on the UMI-ligation and nested PCR reads, TCRdb lists one record per CDR3 protein. The data hold roughly 98,000 distinct CDR3 sequences, with over 7% observed a single time. Between the trimmed V and J ends, which lost 1 base and 2 bases, there was a span of 7 bases. CDR3 length equals 14 residues. Per germline, CDR1 SGHTA and CDR2 FQGNSA. The clonotype comes from a human donor in good health. This chain links TRBV7-2 with TRBJ2-3; unclear D gene. Sequenced material: central memory CD4+ T cells from blood. This chain's CDR3 is CASSLVRNTDTQYF. The CDR3 region has the DNA TGTGCCAGCAGCTTAGTCAGGAACACAGATACGCAGTATTTT.